Detailed here is one TCR beta chain. CDR1 MGHRA and CDR2 YSYEKL come from the germline V gene. J gave up 4 bases and V 0 bases, and 6 bases lay outside the gene matches. This CDR3 has 17 residues. Libraries were prepared by immunoSEQ multiplex PCR; TCRdb keeps only in-frame clonotypes and omits some of them. The sample includes more than 85,000 clones, about 85% of them seen just once. This entry is derived from a study of blood T cell repertoires in COVID-19. This rearrangement joins TRBV4-1 to TRBJ2-1; 10 bases are shared with TRBD2. The sequenced sample was peripheral blood. The receptor comes from a woman between 50 and 59 years old with COVID-19, enrolled during active disease. CDR3 region: CASSQDITSGAYNEQFF. The DNA of the CDR3 is TGCGCCAGCAGCCAAGATATAACTAGCGGGGCTTACAATGAGCAGTTCTTC.